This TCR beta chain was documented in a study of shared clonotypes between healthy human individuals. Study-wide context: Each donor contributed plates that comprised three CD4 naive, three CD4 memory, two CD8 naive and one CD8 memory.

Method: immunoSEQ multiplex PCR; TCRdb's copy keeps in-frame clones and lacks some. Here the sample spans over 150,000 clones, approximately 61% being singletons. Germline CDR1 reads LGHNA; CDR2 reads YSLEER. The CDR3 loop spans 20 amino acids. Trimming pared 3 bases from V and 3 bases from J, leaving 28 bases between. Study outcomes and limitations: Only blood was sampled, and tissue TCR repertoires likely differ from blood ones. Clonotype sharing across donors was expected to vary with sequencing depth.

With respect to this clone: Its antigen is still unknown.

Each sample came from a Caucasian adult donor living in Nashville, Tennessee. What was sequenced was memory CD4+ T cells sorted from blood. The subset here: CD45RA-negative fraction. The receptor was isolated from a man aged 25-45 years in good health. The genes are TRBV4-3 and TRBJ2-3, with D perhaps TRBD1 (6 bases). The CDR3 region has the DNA TGCGCCAGCAGCCAGTGGACAGCGACCGTGGAAGCGTCTGTGACAGATACGCAGTATTTT. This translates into CASSQWTATVEASVTDTQYF.